This passage covers 29 T cell receptor beta chains from one sample sequenced in a study of cytomegalovirus exposure and HLA in healthy donors. PCR employed 60 Vbeta and 13 Jbeta primers. The table came from immunoSEQ multiplex PCR; TCRdb's copy has only in-frame clones and leaves some out. The table has 200,000 to 300,000 clones, just under 80% seen once; the top ten hold 0.45% to 0.5%. Input material: PBMCs. The receptor source for this set is a boy younger than 18 in good health and CMV-seronegative.

Remarks on this clone: The sample has other DNA sequences that encode this CDR3 too. This chain uses TRBV18 with TRBJ1-5; TRBD1 is a possible D gene (5 bases). Germline V gene sequence: CDR1 KGHSH, CDR2 LQKENI. This CDR3 comprises 13 residues. V lost 2 bases and J 4 bases, leaving 6 bases between the germline ends. CDR3 residues: CASSPGGNQPQHF. DNA of the CDR3: TGTGCCAGCTCACCAGGGGGGAATCAGCCCCAGCATTTT.

This clone was recorded only once. This chain connects TRBV2 to TRBJ2-7; D might be TRBD2 (6 bases). The germline V and J ends were trimmed by 7 bases and 6 bases, with 16 bases remaining between them. CDR3 length: 13 residues. CDR1 SNHLY and CDR2 FYNNEI come from the germline V gene. The CDR3 reads CASKDVLGGEQYF. The DNA for the CDR3 is TGTGCCAGCAAGGACGTCCTCGGGGGCGAGCAGTACTTC. The variable domain in full, completed from reference TRBV2 and TRBJ2-7, reads EPEVTQTPSHQVTQMGQEVILRCVPISNHLYFYWYRQILGQKVEFLVSFYNNEISEKSEIFDDQFSVERPDGSNFTLKIRSTKLEDSAMYFCASKDVLGGEQYFGPGTRLTVT.

The rearrangement links TRBV13 to TRBJ2-7, with 10 bases identical to TRBD2. Germline CDR1 is PRHDT and CDR2 is FYEKMQ (reference sequence). This CDR3 spans 15 amino acids. The J segment lost 5 bases and the V segment lost 1 base, leaving 5 bases of the junction unmatched. Written as DNA, the CDR3 is TGTGCCAGCAGCTTAGAGCGGGAGGGCCGGAACGAGCAGTACTTC. Translation: CASSLEREGRNEQYF. The full variable domain, in which reference TRBV13 and TRBJ2-7 provide the parts outside the CDR3, is AAGVIQSPRHLIKEKRETATLKCYPIPRHDTVYWYQQGPGQDPQFLISFYEKMQSDKGSIPDRFSAQQFSDYHSELNMSSLELGDSALYFCASSLEREGRNEQYFGPGTRLTVT.

The chain employs TRBV30 and TRBJ1-1; 11 nucleotides line up with TRBD1. After removal of 2 bases from V and 2 bases from J, the junction contained 10 bases not matched to a gene. CDR1 and CDR2 from the germline V gene are GTSNPN and SVGIG (reference sequence). The CDR3 runs 17 residues. CDR3 bases: TGTGCCTGGAGTTCGTCCTGGGGGACAGGGGGAAACACTGAAGCTTTCTTT. It is translated as CAWSSSWGTGGNTEAFF.

This clone showed up just a few times. The gene calls are TRBV5-1 and TRBJ2-1; 10 positions agree with TRBD2. Germline assignment: CDR1 SGHRS and CDR2 YFSETQ. With V trimmed by 4 bases and J by 9 bases, 10 bases remained unmatched. The CDR3 covers 15 residues. CDR3 bases: TGCGCCAGCAGCCATGGGACTAGCGTTTATGGTGAGCAGTTCTTC. Protein sequence: CASSHGTSVYGEQFF.

This clone appeared a few times. The chain links TRBV2 to TRBJ2-7; 7 nucleotides agree with TRBD2. V trimming: 3 bases; J trimming: 4 bases; junction bases outside the gene matches: 0. Looked up from germline, CDR1 is SNHLY and CDR2 is FYNNEI. CDR3 length: 12 amino acids. The CDR3 loop reads CASSEGGYEQYF. DNA for the CDR3: TGTGCCAGCAGTGAGGGGGGGTACGAGCAGTACTTC.

This clone was observed a few times. The chain recombines TRBV19 with TRBJ1-1; D unresolved. This CDR3 spans 13 amino acids. V lost 7 bases and J 1 base, leaving 10 bases between the germline ends. Germline-derived CDR1 and CDR2 are LNHDA and SQIVND (reference sequence). The CDR3 nucleotides read TGTGCCAGTATCGTGGCGGGGAACACTGAAGCTTTCTTT. This codes for CASIVAGNTEAFF.

The chain recombines TRBV5-6 with TRBJ2-1; 7 nucleotides match TRBD1. CDR1 and CDR2 (germline): SGHDT, YYEEEE. The J segment lost 3 bases and the V segment lost 3 bases, leaving 6 bases of the junction unmatched. The CDR3 runs to 15 residues. The chain's CDR3 is CASSYYRDSYNEQFF. Here the CDR3 DNA reads TGTGCCAGCAGCTACTACAGGGACAGCTACAATGAGCAGTTCTTC.

In its sample, this clone was seen once. The CDR3 nucleotides are TGCAGCGTCAGAACCACAGCTAACTATGGCTACACCTTC. Translating it yields CSVRTTANYGYTF. The chain combines TRBV29-1 with TRBJ1-2; D is unclear. Germline V CDR1 and CDR2: SQVTM, ANQGSEA. The CDR3 has 13 amino acids. Trimming cost V 6 bases and J 0 bases, with 11 bases left between them. Supplemented by reference TRBV29-1 and TRBJ1-2, the full variable domain reads SAVISQKPSRDICQRGTSLTIQCQVDSQVTMMFWYRQQPGQSLTLIATANQGSEATYESGFVIDKFPISRPNLTFSTLTVSNMSPEDSSIYLCSVRTTANYGYTFGSGTRLTVV.

This chain joins TRBV2 and TRBJ1-2, with 9 positions matching TRBD1. This CDR3 comprises 14 residues. V was clipped by 7 bases and J by 7 bases; unmatched bases: 10. Germline loops: CDR1 SNHLY, CDR2 FYNNEI. The CDR3 loop is CASNLVDRGSGYTF. CDR3 nucleotide sequence: TGTGCCAGCAACCTGGTAGACAGGGGGTCTGGCTACACCTTC.

The J gene is TRBJ2-2, the V gene TRBV11-1, with 7 bases fitting TRBD1. The CDR3 has 15 residues. The ends lost 5 bases at V and 3 bases at J; junction bases unmatched: 6. Germline values: CDR1 SGHAT, CDR2 FQDESV (reference sequence). CDR3 DNA sequence: TGTGCCAGCAGCCCCGGGACAGTCTACACCGGGGAGCTGTTTTTT. Protein sequence: CASSPGTVYTGELFF.

This chain links TRBV11-3 with TRBJ2-3; D is unresolved. Trimming stripped 5 bases from V and 2 bases from J, with 11 bases between. CDR1 and CDR2 (germline): SGHNT, YENEEA. This CDR3 has 14 amino acids. The CDR3 nucleotides read TGTGCCAGCAGCGCAAACTGGGCCACAGATACGCAGTATTTT. Translation: CASSANWATDTQYF. Full variable domain (missing parts from reference TRBV11-3 and TRBJ2-3): EAGVVQSPRYKIIEKKQPVAFWCNPISGHNTLYWYLQNLGQGPELLIRYENEEAVDDSQLPKDRFSAERLKGVDSTLKIQPAELGDSAVYLCASSANWATDTQYFGPGTRLTVL.

This clone appeared a single time. This chain links TRBV18 with TRBJ1-1; no clear D. Trimming took off 0 bases at V and 0 bases at J, with 5 bases between the two ends. Per germline, CDR1 KGHSH and CDR2 LQKENI. The CDR3 has 14 residues. CDR3 in DNA: TGTGCCAGCTCACCACCCTCCCTGAACACTGAAGCTTTCTTT. As protein: CASSPPSLNTEAFF.

The rearrangement joins TRBV5-1 to TRBJ2-3; TRBD2 agrees at 7 bases. The V segment lost 0 bases and the J segment 0 bases; nucleotides outside the gene matches: 13. Germline-derived CDR1 and CDR2 are SGHRS and YFSETQ. The CDR3 is made up of 19 amino acids. The DNA of the CDR3 is TGCGCCAGCAGCTTGGGGGCTAGCGGAAAAGGAGATAGCACAGATACGCAGTATTTT. It translates to CASSLGASGKGDSTDTQYF.

V is TRBV5-6 and J is TRBJ1-2; TRBD1 aligns across 8 bases. Germline CDR1 SGHDT, CDR2 YYEEEE. The length of the CDR3 is 13 residues. The J segment lost 6 bases and the V segment lost 8 bases, leaving 9 bases of the junction unmatched. This CDR3 is CARTVGQGDGYTF. The DNA of the CDR3 is TGTGCCAGGACCGTTGGACAGGGAGATGGCTACACCTTC. The full variable domain, with the rest looked up from reference TRBV5-6 and TRBJ1-2, is DAGVTQSPTHLIKTRGQQVTLRCSPKSGHDTVSWYQQALGQGPQFIFQYYEEEERQRGNFPDRFSGHQFPNYSSELNVNALLLGDSALYLCARTVGQGDGYTFGSGTRLTVV.

Turning to this clone: Compared with germline, one end of the junction differs, possibly owing to a read error. The rearrangement uses TRBV5-4 and TRBJ2-2; D call uncertain. This CDR3 contains 14 residues. The germline gives CDR1 SGHNT, CDR2 YYREEE (reference sequence). CDR3 sequence: CASSLWPYTRELFF. CDR3 nucleotide sequence: TGTGCCAGCAGCTTATGGCCATACACCAGGGAGCTGTTTTTT.

The chain combines TRBV19 with TRBJ2-7; the match to TRBD2 covers 10 bases. CDR3 size: 15 residues. The trim removed 1 base at V and 3 bases at J, leaving 3 bases unmatched. Germline loops: CDR1 LNHDA, CDR2 SQIVND (reference sequence). CDR3 sequence (DNA): TGTGCCAGTAGTATAGCGGCTAGCGGGAGCTACGAGCAGTACTTC. This gives the protein CASSIAASGSYEQYF. Using reference TRBV19 and TRBJ2-7 for the parts outside the CDR3, the full variable domain is DGGITQSPKYLFRKEGQNVTLSCEQNLNHDAMYWYRQDPGQGLRLIYYSQIVNDFQKGDIAEGYSVSREKKESFPLTVTSAQKNPTAFYLCASSIAASGSYEQYFGPGTRLTVT.

This chain links TRBV25-1 with TRBJ2-1; tentatively, D is TRBD2 (7 bases). CDR1 and CDR2 (germline): MGHDK, SYGVNS. V lost 1 base to trimming and J lost 1 base, with 17 bases between them. This CDR3 contains 18 residues. This CDR3 reads CASSEWPSGGGSYNEQFF. In DNA, the CDR3 is TGTGCCAGCAGTGAATGGCCTAGCGGAGGGGGGTCCTACAATGAGCAGTTCTTC.

This chain joins TRBV27 and TRBJ1-4, with TRBD1 matching over 8 bases. The V gene's germline CDR1 is MNHEY and CDR2 SMNVEV (reference sequence). V gave up 5 bases and J gave up 8 bases; unmatched junction bases: 7. CDR3 length: 14 amino acids. CDR3 loop: CASSPGTGGEKLFF. Here the CDR3 DNA reads TGTGCCAGCAGTCCTGGGACAGGAGGGGAAAAACTGTTTTTT.

The chain combines TRBV29-1 with TRBJ2-2, with 9 bases lining up with TRBD1. Germline CDR1 reads SQVTM; CDR2 reads ANQGSEA. This CDR3 region has 13 residues. Trimming cost V 7 bases and J 4 bases; bases outside gene matches: 4. In nucleotides, the CDR3 is TGCAGCGCCGGGGACAGGGCCACCGGGGAGCTGTTTTTT. Translated, it gives CSAGDRATGELFF.

The genes are TRBV25-1 and TRBJ2-1; TRBD1 aligns across 8 bases. This CDR3 is built from 17 residues. CDR1 and CDR2 from the germline V gene are MGHDK and SYGVNS. J gave up 3 bases and V 3 bases, and 10 bases lay outside the gene matches. The CDR3 protein is CASSDVSVDRVYNEQFF. In DNA, the CDR3 is TGTGCCAGCAGTGATGTTAGTGTGGACAGGGTCTACAATGAGCAGTTCTTC.

The chain has TRBV7-2 and TRBJ2-6, with TRBD2 identical over 9 bases. The germline V gene has CDR1 SGHTA and CDR2 FQGNSA. The CDR3 has 18 amino acids. V was pared by 1 base and J by 0 bases, with 4 bases of the junction left unmatched. The CDR3 DNA is TGTGCCAGCAGCTTAGTTAGCGGGAGTCTCTCTGGGGCCAACGTCCTGACTTTC. Amino acid sequence: CASSLVSGSLSGANVLTF.

The chain uses TRBV5-1 and TRBJ2-3; TRBD2 agrees at 13 bases. CDR3 length: 15 amino acids. The germline V gene encodes CDR1 SGHRS and CDR2 YFSETQ. V lost 6 bases to trimming and J lost 4 bases; unmatched junction nucleotides: 5. The CDR3 bases are TGCGCCAGCACCGACGGGACTAGCGGGGCAGATACGCAGTATTTT. Its protein product is CASTDGTSGADTQYF.

V gene TRBV27 combines with J gene TRBJ1-1; a weak D match, TRBD1 (5 bases). The germline V and J ends were trimmed by 6 bases and 11 bases, with 19 bases remaining between them. The CDR3 covers 13 residues. The germline gives CDR1 MNHEY, CDR2 SMNVEV (reference sequence). CDR3 loop: CASSWGLTAPAFF. The CDR3 region has the DNA TGTGCCAGCAGCTGGGGCCTAACTGCCCCCGCTTTCTTT.

The chain combines TRBV11-3 with TRBJ2-1, with 8 positions matching TRBD2. V shed 4 bases and J 8 bases; nucleotides not matched to a gene: 7. Germline-derived CDR1 and CDR2 are SGHNT and YENEEA. This CDR3 contains 14 residues. CDR3 DNA sequence: TGTGCCAGCAGCTCCCTAGCGGGTAGGGATGAGCAGTTCTTC. It is translated as CASSSLAGRDEQFF.

The chain uses TRBV5-1 and TRBJ2-3, with a weak D call TRBD1 (5 bases). Germline values: CDR1 SGHRS, CDR2 YFSETQ. This CDR3 is 16 amino acids long. Trimming shortened V by 3 bases and J by 0 bases, and 14 bases separated the two germline ends. CDR3 loop: CASSSDGATSTDTQYF. The CDR3 DNA is TGCGCCAGCAGCTCCGATGGGGCGACTAGCACAGATACGCAGTATTTT.

The gene calls are TRBV5-8 and TRBJ1-5; 9 bases agree with TRBD1. CDR1 is SGHTS, CDR2 YDEGEE, per germline. V dropped 4 bases and J dropped 5; count of bases not matched to a gene: 13. The CDR3 is 17 residues long. DNA of the CDR3: TGTGCCAGCAGCGAGGGGACAGGGACCCCCGGGGATCAGCCCCAGCATTTT. This gives the protein CASSEGTGTPGDQPQHF.

The rearrangement uses TRBV5-4 and TRBJ2-7; tentative D call: TRBD2 (7 bases). The CDR3 is made up of 15 amino acids. The germline CDR1 and CDR2 sequences are SGHNT and YYREEE (reference sequence). V was shortened by 5 bases and J by 3 bases, with 18 bases between the two germline ends. The CDR3 region has the DNA TGTGCCAGCAGTCGGGGGGCTAGCGGAGACTACGAGCAGTACTTC. Translation: CASSRGASGDYEQYF.

About this clone itself: This sample also contains other DNA sequences that code for the same CDR3. The chain combines TRBV6-5 with TRBJ1-5; D gene unclear. The CDR3 spans 15 residues. The germline gives CDR1 MNHEY, CDR2 SVGAGI. Between the trimmed V and J ends, which lost 2 bases and 0 bases, there was a span of 8 bases. In DNA form, the CDR3 reads TGTGCCAGCAGTTACAGCCTCAATAGCAATCAGCCCCAGCATTTT. Its translation: CASSYSLNSNQPQHF.